The 27 T cell receptor beta chains in this list originate from one sample, sequenced in a study of graft-versus-host responses after intestinal transplantation. The protocol was immunoSEQ multiplex PCR, while the TCRdb copy is restricted to in-frame clones and leaves out a portion. Among 22,000 or so clones listed, around three quarters were seen once. The starting material, graft tissue, was processed to release intraepithelial and lamina propria lymphocytes. Sample: ileum tissue, taken 12 days after intestinal transplant. Receptors were obtained from a human patient who received an intestinal transplant, so some T cells may come from the graft donor.

This rearrangement joins TRBV2 to TRBJ2-7, with D possibly TRBD1 on 5 matching bases. Germline CDR1 and CDR2: SNHLY and FYNNEI. CDR3 length: 18 residues. V was pared by 7 bases and J by 4 bases, with 29 bases between. CDR3 DNA sequence: TGTGCCAGCAATCGCAGGGCGTCGACTCGCCGACCACCTTACGAGCAGTACTTC. Translating gives CASNRRASTRRPPYEQYF.

The rearrangement uses TRBV2 and TRBJ1-6; TRBD1 is a possible D gene (5 bases). Looked up from germline, CDR1 is SNHLY and CDR2 is FYNNEI. Deletions cut 6 bases from V and 0 bases from J, with 12 bases between. This CDR3 spans 16 amino acids. The CDR3 protein is CASRATGSSYNSPLHF. The DNA for the CDR3 is TGTGCCAGCAGGGCCACAGGTAGCTCCTATAATTCACCCCTCCACTTT.

The chain combines TRBV9 with TRBJ2-3; D perhaps matches TRBD1 (5 bases). The CDR3 spans 16 residues. Germline values: CDR1 SGDLS, CDR2 YYNGEE. V was trimmed by 1 base and J by 7 bases, leaving 19 bases between them. The CDR3 region has the DNA TGTGCCAGCAGCGTAAAGGCAGGGTGGTGGAAACATACGCAGTATTTT. This sequence encodes CASSVKAGWWKHTQYF.

This clone was detected a few times. The chain employs TRBV11-2 and TRBJ1-5; D remains unclear. The length of the CDR3 is 15 residues. The germline CDR1 and CDR2 sequences are SGHAT and FQNNGV. V lost 3 bases to trimming and J lost 9 bases, with 18 bases between them. The CDR3 nucleotides are TGTGCCAGCAGCTTGGAAGGGAGGTTGGGTTGGCCCCAGCATTTT. This encodes CASSLEGRLGWPQHF.

The chain combines TRBV4-3 with TRBJ2-2, with D possibly matching TRBD1 (5 bases). CDR3 length equals 15 residues. V was trimmed by 3 bases and J by 6 bases, leaving 14 bases between them. CDR1 and CDR2 from the germline V gene are LGHNA and YSLEER. CDR3 sequence reads: CASSQHIPRAGELFF. CDR3 bases: TGCGCCAGCAGCCAGCACATCCCCAGGGCCGGGGAGCTGTTTTTT.

V gene TRBV6-1 combines with J gene TRBJ2-1; 7 bases line up with TRBD1. Germline V gene data show CDR1 as MNHNS and CDR2 as SASEGT. J was trimmed by 3 bases and V by 7 bases; bases with no gene match: 9. This CDR3 has 15 residues. The CDR3 nucleotides read TGTGCCAGCAAAACGACAGGGTGGTTCTACAATGAGCAGTTCTTC. Amino acids: CASKTTGWFYNEQFF.

This clone came up a few times. The chain couples TRBV5-4 to TRBJ2-7; TRBD1 matches at 7 bases. CDR3 size: 13 residues. V lost 4 bases and J lost 3; bases outside the gene matches: 4. The germline V gene has CDR1 SGHNT and CDR2 YYREEE (reference sequence). This chain's CDR3 is CASSPWDSYEQYF. CDR3 coding DNA: TGTGCCAGCAGCCCCTGGGACAGCTACGAGCAGTACTTC.

This chain links TRBV27 with TRBJ2-1; D is unclear. The germline V and J ends were trimmed by 0 bases and 3 bases, with 6 bases remaining between them. In germline, CDR1 is MNHEY, CDR2 SMNVEV (reference sequence). This CDR3 region has 14 residues. The CDR3 region is CASSLSTNYNEQFF. The DNA of the CDR3 is TGTGCCAGCAGTTTATCCACTAACTACAATGAGCAGTTCTTC.

The V gene is TRBV28, the J gene TRBJ2-3, with 9 positions matching TRBD2. J lost 2 bases, V lost 2 bases, and 2 bases had no gene match. CDR1 and CDR2 from the germline V gene are MDHEN and SYDVKM. The CDR3 runs 15 residues. CDR3 nucleotides: TGTGCCAGCAGTTTAGCGGGAGGGCACACAGATACGCAGTATTTT. This gives the protein CASSLAGGHTDTQYF.

V gene TRBV7-2 combines with J gene TRBJ2-1, with TRBD2 matching 8 bases. Germline CDR1 reads SGHTA; CDR2 reads FQGNSA. The junction had 6 bases not matched to a gene; V was cut back by 5 bases and J by 9 bases. CDR3 length: 13 amino acids. Written as DNA, the CDR3 is TGTGCCAGCAGCCTAAGGCGGGGGGCTGAGCAGTTCTTC. Amino acid sequence: CASSLRRGAEQFF.

This clone was seen more than once but under ten times. J is TRBJ2-1 and V is TRBV29-1; 8 bases match TRBD1. Germline V gives CDR1 SQVTM, CDR2 ANQGSEA. J lost 5 bases, V lost 4 bases, and 1 base had no gene match. The CDR3 extends over 12 amino acids. For the CDR3, the DNA is TGCAGCGTTGGGACAGGGCACAATGAGCAGTTCTTC. Translation gives CSVGTGHNEQFF.

The rearrangement uses TRBV5-5 and TRBJ2-7; TRBD1 matches 7 bases. V shed 2 bases, J shed 2 bases, and the junction held 10 bases outside the gene matches. This CDR3 is 16 amino acids long. Germline V gene sequence: CDR1 SGHKS, CDR2 YYEKEE (reference sequence). The CDR3 bases are TGTGCCAGCAGCTTTTTGTGGGGGACAGAGACCTACGAGCAGTACTTC. It yields the protein CASSFLWGTETYEQYF. Together with reference TRBV5-5 and TRBJ2-7, the CDR3 gives the full variable domain: DAGVTQSPTHLIKTRGQQVTLRCSPISGHKSVSWYQQVLGQGPQFIFQYYEKEERGRGNFPDRFSARQFPNYSSELNVNALLLGDSALYLCASSFLWGTETYEQYFGPGTRLTVT.

The chain recombines TRBV7-2 with TRBJ1-1; D may be TRBD1 (6 bases). The CDR3 consists of 15 residues. Trimming shortened V by 5 bases and J by 4 bases, and 17 bases separated the two germline ends. Looked up from germline, CDR1 is SGHTA and CDR2 is FQGNSA. The CDR3 reads CASSIGTSISTEAFF. The CDR3 DNA sequence: TGTGCCAGCAGCATCGGGACAAGCATTTCCACTGAAGCTTTCTTT. Full variable domain (rest looked up from reference TRBV7-2 and TRBJ1-1): GAGVSQSPSNKVTEKGKDVELRCDPISGHTALYWYRQSLGQGLEFLIYFQGNSAPDKSGLPSDRFSAERTGGSVSTLTIQRTQQEDSAVYLCASSIGTSISTEAFFGQGTRLTVV.

This chain uses TRBV5-6 with TRBJ1-6, with D possibly matching TRBD1 (6 bases). Germline CDR1 SGHDT, CDR2 YYEEEE. The CDR3 covers 14 residues. V was shortened by 4 bases and J by 9 bases, with 14 bases between the two germline ends. The chain's CDR3 is CASSPGVRGSPLHF. The DNA for the CDR3 is TGTGCCAGCAGCCCAGGGGTGAGGGGTTCACCCCTCCACTTT.

The V gene is TRBV29-1, the J gene TRBJ1-1; D may be TRBD1 (6 bases). The CDR3 is 12 residues long. Trimming pared 6 bases from V and 3 bases from J, leaving 11 bases between. Germline assignment: CDR1 SQVTM and CDR2 ANQGSEA. CDR3 DNA: TGCAGCGTAGTCCAGGGGCACACTGAAGCTTTCTTT. Amino acids: CSVVQGHTEAFF.

This chain links TRBV28 with TRBJ2-1, with TRBD1 identical over 7 bases. In germline, CDR1 is MDHEN, CDR2 SYDVKM. The junction had 7 bases not matched to a gene; V was cut back by 5 bases and J by 3 bases. This CDR3 contains 15 residues. CDR3 nucleotide sequence: TGTGCCAGCAGTACAGAGGGACAGTTCTACAATGAGCAGTTCTTC. Translated, it gives CASSTEGQFYNEQFF.

This clone was recorded only once. The chain employs TRBV9 and TRBJ2-4; 7 bases line up with TRBD2. CDR3 length: 15 residues. Looked up from germline, CDR1 is SGDLS and CDR2 is YYNGEE. Losses at the gene ends were 1 base for V and 1 base for J; bases not matched to a gene: 2. CDR3 in DNA: TGTGCCAGCAGCGTAATGGGGGGGGCCAAAAACATTCAGTACTTC. Its translation: CASSVMGGAKNIQYF.

The chain links TRBV4-1 to TRBJ2-7; weak D call: TRBD2 (5 bases). Germline CDR1 and CDR2: MGHRA and YSYEKL. Trimming pared 1 base from V and 2 bases from J, leaving 15 bases between. The length of the CDR3 is 16 residues. The chain's CDR3 is CASSQGLPDGTYEQYF. The CDR3 DNA sequence: TGCGCCAGCAGCCAAGGTCTACCGGACGGGACCTACGAGCAGTACTTC.

This rearrangement joins TRBV5-6 to TRBJ1-5; TRBD1 aligns across 9 bases. The CDR3 has 15 amino acids. Germline assignment: CDR1 SGHDT and CDR2 YYEEEE. The V segment lost 5 bases and the J segment 3 bases; nucleotides outside the gene matches: 6. DNA for the CDR3: TGTGCCAGCAGTTTCGGGACAGGGACCAATCAGCCCCAGCATTTT. This gives the protein CASSFGTGTNQPQHF.

V usage is TRBV6-1 and J usage is TRBJ2-7; 11 bases fit TRBD1. Germline V gene sequence: CDR1 MNHNS, CDR2 SASEGT. V gave up 2 bases and J gave up 3 bases; unmatched junction bases: 6. The CDR3 spans 16 residues. CDR3 nucleotides: TGTGCCAGCAGTGAATGGGGGACAGGGGGGATCTACGAGCAGTACTTC. Amino acid sequence: CASSEWGTGGIYEQYF.

This clone appeared a single time. A junction boundary mismatches the germline segment, possibly from a read error. The chain joins TRBV30 to TRBJ2-1; tentatively, D is TRBD2 (5 bases). CDR3 length: 12 residues. Germline-derived CDR1 and CDR2 are GTSNPN and SVGIG (reference sequence). The chain's CDR3 is CAGRTYVDEQFF. The CDR3, as DNA: TGTGCCGGGAGAACTTATGTCGATGAGCAGTTCTTC.

Only a few counts were recorded for this clone. V usage is TRBV29-1 and J usage is TRBJ2-2, with D possibly matching TRBD2 (6 bases). The ends were cut back, 0 bases at V and 7 bases at J, with 9 bases in the middle. Germline V lookup: CDR1 SQVTM, CDR2 ANQGSEA. This CDR3 spans 13 amino acids. The CDR3 loop is CSVEDHGGGELFF. The CDR3 nucleotides read TGCAGCGTTGAAGATCACGGGGGCGGGGAGCTGTTTTTT.

The chain combines TRBV13 with TRBJ2-5, with 9 bases lining up with TRBD1. V shed 5 bases, J shed 1 base, and the junction held 8 bases outside the gene matches. This CDR3 is 16 amino acids long. The V gene's germline CDR1 is PRHDT and CDR2 FYEKMQ (reference sequence). CDR3 sequence (DNA): TGTGCCAGCAGCCCGGGGGACAGGGCCCTCCAAGAGACCCAGTACTTC. This gives the protein CASSPGDRALQETQYF.

The V gene is TRBV6-1, the J gene TRBJ2-3; 7 nucleotides align to TRBD1. The CDR3 is made up of 14 amino acids. Trimming removed 8 bases from V and 3 bases from J; junction bases left unmatched: 8. Germline CDR1 MNHNS, CDR2 SASEGT. The CDR3 DNA reads TGTGCCAGCTACAGGGGTCTGGCTACAGATACGCAGTATTTT. This gives the protein CASYRGLATDTQYF.

Comment on this clone: A read error is likely, as this CDR3 ends without the conserved phenylalanine or tryptophan. The DNA is left out, because the CDR3 cannot be placed on it with certainty; the CDR3 is given as TCRdb lists it. V usage is TRBV10-3 and J usage is TRBJ2-3; no DNA check was done on the table's D call, TRBD2. CDR1 is ENHRY and CDR2 is SYGVKD in the germline V gene. With termini counted, the CDR3 has 13 amino acids. The CDR3 spells CAITQTSGGTLRV.

The rearrangement links TRBV6-5 to TRBJ2-1, with a possible D match to TRBD2 (6 bases). Germline-derived CDR1 and CDR2 are MNHEY and SVGAGI. The CDR3 is 15 amino acids. V was trimmed by 6 bases and J by 3 bases, leaving 15 bases between them. The CDR3 is CASSHPGLYYNEQFF. The CDR3 region has the DNA TGTGCCAGCAGCCACCCGGGACTCTACTACAATGAGCAGTTCTTC.

This chain links TRBV2 with TRBJ2-3, with 9 nucleotides matching TRBD2. J gave up 0 bases and V 6 bases, and 4 bases lay outside the gene matches. Germline CDR1 SNHLY, CDR2 FYNNEI. This CDR3 is built from 15 residues. CDR3 amino acids: CASRPSGVSTDTQYF. The CDR3 DNA reads TGTGCCAGCAGGCCTAGCGGGGTTAGCACAGATACGCAGTATTTT.